The clone carrying this TCR beta chain occurred once. Antigen unknown. TCRdb's table, derived via immunoSEQ multiplex PCR, lists solely in-frame clones and lacks some. The table lists about 83,000 clones, about 85% of them singletons. This specimen comes from a study of OX40 agonist ivuxolimab in advanced cancers. Study background: From roughly 20 to 79 years was the age range, with a mean of around 56 years, and 65% to 90% were male. Findings and caveats of the study: In general, CD8+ T cells held more expanded clones than CD4+ did, on average.

The germline CDR1 and CDR2 sequences are MNHNY and SVGAGI (reference sequence). Trimming pared 2 bases from V and 4 bases from J, leaving 11 bases between. The CDR3 covers 14 residues. This clonotype was obtained from an adult with an advanced solid tumor such as melanoma, head and neck, liver or kidney cancer. The chain uses TRBV6-6 and TRBJ1-2; D remains ambiguous. The source was CD4+ or CD8+ T cells sorted from blood, collected in a trial of the OX40 agonist ivuxolimab. The CDR3 nucleotides read TGTGCCAGCAGTTACACGGTAGAAGGCTATGGCTACACCTTC. Translated, it gives CASSYTVEGYGYTF.